Reported below is one TCR beta chain. The antigen is unknown. These data belong to a study of OX40 agonist ivuxolimab in advanced cancers. Sequencing used immunoSEQ multiplex PCR; TCRdb keeps in-frame clones, though not all of them. The sample records under 80,000 clones, approximately 84% being singletons. V was trimmed by 1 base and J by 1 base, leaving 10 bases between them. Germline V gene sequence: CDR1 SGHKS, CDR2 YYEKEE (reference sequence). The CDR3 sequence is 15 residues long. Blood draws occurred at baseline, cycle 4 day 1, and cycle 7 day 1. Study-level results: CD4+ and CD8+ T cells in blood underwent clonal expansion by week 6 at 0.1 to 3.0 mg/kg.

This specimen was CD4+ or CD8+ T cells sorted from blood, taken in a trial of the OX40 agonist ivuxolimab. The V and J genes are TRBV5-5 and TRBJ2-3, with D unclear. The TCR originated in an adult with an advanced solid tumor such as melanoma, head and neck, liver or kidney cancer. The CDR3 DNA reads TGTGCCAGCAGCTTGTACGTGGTCGGCACAGATACGCAGTATTTT. Translating it yields CASSLYVVGTDTQYF.